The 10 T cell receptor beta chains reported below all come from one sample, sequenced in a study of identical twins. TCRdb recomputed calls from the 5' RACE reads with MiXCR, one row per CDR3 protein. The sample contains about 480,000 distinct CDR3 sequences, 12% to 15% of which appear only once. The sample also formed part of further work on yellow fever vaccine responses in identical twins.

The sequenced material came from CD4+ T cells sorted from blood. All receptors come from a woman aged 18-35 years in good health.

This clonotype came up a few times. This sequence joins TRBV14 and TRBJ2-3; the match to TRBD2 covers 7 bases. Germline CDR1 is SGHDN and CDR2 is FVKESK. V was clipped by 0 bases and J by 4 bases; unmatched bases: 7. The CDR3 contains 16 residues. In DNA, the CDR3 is TGTGCCAGCAGCCAAGATCCGTGGGGGGGGTCAGATACGCAGTATTTT. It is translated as CASSQDPWGGSDTQYF.

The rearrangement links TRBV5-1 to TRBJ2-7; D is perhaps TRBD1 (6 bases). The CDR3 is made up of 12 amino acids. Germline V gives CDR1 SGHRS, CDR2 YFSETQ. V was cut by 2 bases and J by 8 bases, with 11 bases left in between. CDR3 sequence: CASSFTGFQQYF. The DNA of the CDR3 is TGCGCCAGCAGCTTTACAGGGTTTCAGCAGTACTTC.

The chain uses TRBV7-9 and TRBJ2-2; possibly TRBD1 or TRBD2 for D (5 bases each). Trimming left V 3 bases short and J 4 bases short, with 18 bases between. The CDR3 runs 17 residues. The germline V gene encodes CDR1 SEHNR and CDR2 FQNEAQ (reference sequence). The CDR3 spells CASSFTTGTLSTGELFF. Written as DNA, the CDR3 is TGTGCCAGCAGCTTTACCACCGGGACGTTATCCACCGGGGAGCTGTTTTTT. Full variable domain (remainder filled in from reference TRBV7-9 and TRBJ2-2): DTGVSQNPRHKITKRGQNVTFRCDPISEHNRLYWYRQTLGQGPEFLTYFQNEAQLEKSRLLSDRFSAERPKGSFSTLEIQRTEQGDSAMYLCASSFTTGTLSTGELFFGEGSRLTVL.

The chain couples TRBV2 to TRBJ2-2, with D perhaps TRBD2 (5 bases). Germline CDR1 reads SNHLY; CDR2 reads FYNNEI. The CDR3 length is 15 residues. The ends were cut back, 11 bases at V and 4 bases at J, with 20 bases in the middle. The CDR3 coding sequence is TGTGCCTCCGCCCCTAGCTGGCTTGGCACCGGGGAGCTGTTTTTT. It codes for CASAPSWLGTGELFF.

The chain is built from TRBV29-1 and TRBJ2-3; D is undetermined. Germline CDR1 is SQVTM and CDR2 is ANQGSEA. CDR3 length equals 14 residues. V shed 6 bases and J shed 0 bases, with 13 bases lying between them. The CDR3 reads CSVKARGSTDTQYF. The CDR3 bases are TGCAGCGTCAAAGCCCGTGGAAGCACAGATACGCAGTATTTT.

The CDR3 is CASRTSGVYEQYF. The CDR3 nucleotides are TGTGCCAGCAGGACTAGCGGGGTCTACGAGCAGTACTTC. This chain joins TRBV6-1 and TRBJ2-7; 11 nucleotides agree with TRBD2. Germline CDR1 is MNHNS and CDR2 is SASEGT. This CDR3 comprises 13 residues. With 6 bases clipped from V and 3 bases from J, the junction kept 1 base outside the gene matches.

The CDR3 sequence: CASSLASGSQTGELFF. The CDR3 DNA reads TGTGCCAGCTCCCTGGCTAGCGGGAGTCAAACCGGGGAGCTGTTTTTT. The genes are TRBV6-1 and TRBJ2-2; 10 bases line up with TRBD2. Per germline, CDR1 MNHNS and CDR2 SASEGT. The V and J ends lost 8 bases and 5 bases, in that order; junction bases with no gene match: 11. CDR3 length: 16 amino acids.

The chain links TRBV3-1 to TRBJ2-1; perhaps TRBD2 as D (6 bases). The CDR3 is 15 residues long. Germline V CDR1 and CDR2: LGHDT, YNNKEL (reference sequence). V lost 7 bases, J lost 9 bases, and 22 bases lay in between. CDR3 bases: TGTGCCAGCAAGGGTTGGCGGGATGAGTTCGTTGAGCAGTTCTTC. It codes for CASKGWRDEFVEQFF.

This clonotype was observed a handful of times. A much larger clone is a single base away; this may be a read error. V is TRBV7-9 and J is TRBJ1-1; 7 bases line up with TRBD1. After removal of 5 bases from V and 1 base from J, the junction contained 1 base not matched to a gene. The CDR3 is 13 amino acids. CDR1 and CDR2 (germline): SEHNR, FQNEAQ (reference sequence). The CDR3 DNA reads TGTGCCAGCAGCCGGGACAGGAACACTGAAGCTTTCTTT. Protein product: CASSRDRNTEAFF.

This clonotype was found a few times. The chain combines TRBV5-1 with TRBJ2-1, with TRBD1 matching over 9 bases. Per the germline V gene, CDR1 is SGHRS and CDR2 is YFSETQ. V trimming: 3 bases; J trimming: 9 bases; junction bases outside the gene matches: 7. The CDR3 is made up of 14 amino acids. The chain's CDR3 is CASSYGTGYGEQFF. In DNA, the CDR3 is TGCGCCAGCAGCTACGGGACAGGGTATGGTGAGCAGTTCTTC.